These 26 T cell receptor beta chains came from one sample sequenced in a study of vaccination effects on CD4 cells after COVID-19. Before sequencing, viral peptide pools were used by the ViraFEST assay to expand antigen-specific CD4+ T cells. Upon completion of roughly ten days in culture, CD4+ T cells were isolated. None of these healthy vaccinees had been infected with SARS-CoV-2 before vaccination. The repertoire was sequenced with immunoSEQ multiplex PCR; TCRdb's copy has only in-frame clones and lacks some. The profile shows 27,000 or so clones, around 70% of them singletons. These receptors' antigens are unknown. The sequenced sample was CD4+ T cells from PBMCs cultured with SARS-CoV-2 spike peptides, obtained before COVID-19 vaccination. All receptors come from a human donor who received a COVID-19 vaccine.

This CDR3 is CASSLAAGVREQFF. In DNA, the CDR3 is TGTGCCAGCAGCTTGGCGGCAGGGGTACGAGAGCAGTTCTTC. This chain connects TRBV5-5 to TRBJ2-1; D is possibly TRBD1 (6 bases). The germline gives CDR1 SGHKS, CDR2 YYEKEE (reference sequence). The CDR3 length is 14 residues. V lost 0 bases, J lost 10 bases, and 14 bases lay in between.

The chain links TRBV3-1 (or the pseudogene TRBV3-2) to TRBJ2-1; TRBD2 aligns across 8 bases. This CDR3 has 16 residues. The germline V gene encodes CDR1 LGHDT and CDR2 YNNKEL (reference sequence). V trimming: 5 bases; J trimming: 0 bases; junction bases outside the gene matches: 6. The CDR3 region has the DNA TGTGCCAGCAGCTCTCGCGGGGGGAGCTCCTACAATGAGCAGTTCTTC. This codes for CASSSRGGSSYNEQFF.

This clone appeared a few times. The chain joins TRBV7-2 to TRBJ2-2, with a tentative D call TRBD2 (5 bases). V was cut by 6 bases and J by 4 bases, with 15 bases left in between. The length of the CDR3 is 15 residues. Germline V gene lookup returns CDR1 SGHTA and CDR2 FQGNSA. The CDR3: CASRVSRGPTGELFF. For the CDR3, the DNA is TGTGCCAGCAGGGTCAGTAGAGGGCCCACCGGGGAGCTGTTTTTT.

The chain is built from TRBV12-3 or TRBV12-4 and TRBJ1-2, with D uncertain. The V end was cut by 6 bases, the J end by 7 bases, with 12 bases between. This CDR3 is 12 amino acids long. This CDR3 is CASSSPVVGYTF. CDR3 DNA: TGTGCCAGCAGCTCCCCGGTGGTTGGCTACACCTTC.

This clone was seen only a few times. The chain joins TRBV3-1 (or the pseudogene TRBV3-2) to TRBJ2-5, with D unclear. The CDR3 runs 14 residues. The V gene's germline CDR1 is LGHDT and CDR2 YNNKEL (reference sequence). The ends were cut back, 3 bases at V and 2 bases at J, with 10 bases in the middle. CDR3 sequence (DNA): TGTGCCAGCAGCCATAGTCTATTACAAGAGACCCAGTACTTC. It translates to CASSHSLLQETQYF.

This chain joins TRBV10-3 and TRBJ1-1; TRBD1 might be the D (5 bases). The germline V gene has CDR1 ENHRY and CDR2 SYGVKD. Trimming stripped 6 bases from V and 2 bases from J, with 19 bases between. The CDR3 is 16 amino acids. The CDR3 is CAISAPPGRANTEAFF. CDR3 DNA sequence: TGTGCCATCAGCGCTCCTCCGGGACGGGCAAACACTGAAGCTTTCTTT.

V usage is TRBV7-2 and J usage is TRBJ1-2; D might be TRBD1 (5 bases). The germline CDR1 and CDR2 sequences are SGHTA and FQGNSA. The ends were cut back, 2 bases at V and 4 bases at J, with 11 bases in the middle. This CDR3 has 14 residues. This CDR3 is CASSLFGTGYGYTF. In DNA form, the CDR3 reads TGTGCCAGCAGCTTATTCGGGACTGGCTATGGCTACACCTTC.

The chain uses TRBV6-5 and TRBJ2-1; a possible D gene is TRBD1 (6 bases). V lost 8 bases and J lost 0, with 11 bases in between. Germline CDR1 reads MNHEY; CDR2 reads SVGAGI. The CDR3 spans 14 residues. As DNA, the CDR3 is TGTGCCAGCTATGACAGGAGCTCCTACAATGAGCAGTTCTTC. Translation: CASYDRSSYNEQFF.

The chain employs TRBV11-2 and TRBJ2-2; 14 nucleotides agree with TRBD2. From germline, CDR1 is SGHAT and CDR2 FQNNGV. V lost 3 bases and J lost 6; bases outside the gene matches: 0. The CDR3 runs 15 residues. DNA of the CDR3: TGTGCCAGCAGCTTGACTAGCGGGAGGGCCGGGGAGCTGTTTTTT. It encodes CASSLTSGRAGELFF. Full variable domain (remainder filled in from reference TRBV11-2 and TRBJ2-2): EAGVAQSPRYKIIEKRQSVAFWCNPISGHATLYWYQQILGQGPKLLIQFQNNGVVDDSQLPKDRFSAERLKGVDSTLKIQPAKLEDSAVYLCASSLTSGRAGELFFGEGSRLTVL.

The chain uses TRBV10-3 and TRBJ1-2; 7 bases line up with TRBD1. The length of the CDR3 is 15 residues. V shed 3 bases and J 8 bases; nucleotides not matched to a gene: 12. Germline CDR1 ENHRY, CDR2 SYGVKD. The CDR3 DNA follows: TGTGCCATCAGTGAACCCCAGACAGGGATAAACGGCTACACCTTC. This gives the protein CAISEPQTGINGYTF.

The chain combines TRBV4-1 with TRBJ2-3; D uncertain. CDR3 size: 20 residues. From germline, CDR1 is MGHRA and CDR2 YSYEKL. With 0 bases removed from V and 0 bases from J, the gap between germline ends came to 22 bases. CDR3 DNA sequence: TGCGCCAGCAGCCAAGAATTTATAGGGTTTCCGGGTAGAAGCACAGATACGCAGTATTTT. Protein product: CASSQEFIGFPGRSTDTQYF.

For the CDR3, the DNA is TGTGCCAGCAGCTACGGACAGAGCACCGGGGAGCTGTTTTTT. Translation gives CASSYGQSTGELFF. The chain joins TRBV9 to TRBJ2-2; perhaps TRBD1 as D (6 bases). The CDR3 has 14 residues. Trimming cost V 4 bases and J 4 bases, with 11 bases left between them. CDR1 is SGDLS, CDR2 YYNGEE, per germline.

V gene TRBV5-6 combines with J gene TRBJ1-1; D is uncertain. The germline V gene encodes CDR1 SGHDT and CDR2 YYEEEE. The CDR3 is 14 residues long. The V end was cut by 7 bases, the J end by 4 bases, with 17 bases between. The CDR3 here is CASGPWGSPTEAFF. The CDR3 region has the DNA TGTGCCAGCGGCCCCTGGGGTTCCCCCACTGAAGCTTTCTTT. Full variable domain (outside the CDR3, taken from reference TRBV5-6 and TRBJ1-1): DAGVTQSPTHLIKTRGQQVTLRCSPKSGHDTVSWYQQALGQGPQFIFQYYEEEERQRGNFPDRFSGHQFPNYSSELNVNALLLGDSALYLCASGPWGSPTEAFFGQGTRLTVV.

This clone has only a few counts. The chain has TRBV7-8 and TRBJ2-7, with D perhaps TRBD1 or TRBD2 (7 bases each). Trimming removed 0 bases from V and 3 bases from J, with 12 bases in between. Germline V CDR1 and CDR2: SGHVS, FQNEAQ. The CDR3 is 15 amino acids. The CDR3 is CASSLAGGTVYEQYF. The CDR3 bases are TGTGCCAGCAGCTTAGCGGGGGGGACAGTCTACGAGCAGTACTTC. The full variable domain, rest sourced from reference TRBV7-8 and TRBJ2-7, is GAGVSQSPRYKVAKRGQDVALRCDPISGHVSLFWYQQALGQGPEFLTYFQNEAQLDKSGLPSDRFFAERPEGSVSTLKIQRTQQEDSAVYLCASSLAGGTVYEQYFGPGTRLTVT.

CDR3: CATSRDPGQGSYGYTF. CDR3 nucleotides: TGTGCCACCAGCAGAGACCCGGGACAGGGATCCTATGGCTACACCTTC. The chain links TRBV15 to TRBJ1-2, with 9 positions matching TRBD1. The CDR3 is 16 residues long. CDR1 and CDR2 (germline): LNHNV, YYDKDF (reference sequence). V was pared by 0 bases and J by 4 bases, with 6 bases of the junction left unmatched.

The rearrangement links TRBV6-5 to TRBJ2-3; 11 bases align to TRBD2. With 5 bases clipped from V and 3 bases from J, the junction kept 1 base outside the gene matches. Germline assignment: CDR1 MNHEY and CDR2 SVGAGI. CDR3 size: 14 residues. The CDR3 is CASSLAGGTDTQYF. DNA of the CDR3: TGTGCCAGCAGTCTAGCGGGAGGTACAGATACGCAGTATTTT.

The chain recombines TRBV5-6 with TRBJ1-3, with D unclear. Per germline, CDR1 SGHDT and CDR2 YYEEEE. The V and J ends lost 1 base and 0 bases respectively, with 11 bases between them. The CDR3 extends over 16 amino acids. The CDR3 DNA follows: TGTGCCAGCAGCTTGATGGGTTTTGGCTCTGGAAACACCATATATTTT. Translated: CASSLMGFGSGNTIYF.

The genes are TRBV2 and TRBJ2-1; maybe TRBD1 (6 bases). The V end lost 5 bases, the J end lost 4 bases, and 9 bases lay between the germline ends. The CDR3 contains 13 residues. Per germline, CDR1 SNHLY and CDR2 FYNNEI. The CDR3 region has the DNA TGTGCCAGCAGTATACAGGGTTACAATGAGCAGTTCTTC. Its protein product is CASSIQGYNEQFF.

CDR3 sequence: CASRLAGDTDTQYF. The CDR3 coding sequence is TGTGCCAGCAGACTAGCGGGGGACACAGATACGCAGTATTTT. This chain joins TRBV6-4 and TRBJ2-3, with 11 bases fitting TRBD2. CDR3 length: 14 amino acids. Germline CDR1 reads MRHNA; CDR2 reads SNTAGT. The junction had 1 base not matched to a gene; V was cut back by 6 bases and J by 2 bases.

This chain links TRBV4-2 with TRBJ2-3, with D possibly being TRBD2 (5 bases). Germline V gene sequence: CDR1 LGHNA, CDR2 YNFKEQ. Trimming removed 1 base from V and 0 bases from J, with 5 bases in between. The CDR3 consists of 14 residues. The CDR3 region is CASSQGGSTDTQYF. The CDR3 nucleotides read TGTGCCAGCAGCCAAGGCGGGAGCACAGATACGCAGTATTTT.

This chain joins TRBV19 and TRBJ1-5; weak D call: TRBD1 (6 bases). The CDR3 spans 14 residues. Trimming stripped 5 bases from V and 6 bases from J, with 14 bases between. Germline V lookup: CDR1 LNHDA, CDR2 SQIVND (reference sequence). In DNA form, the CDR3 reads TGTGCCAGTAGTCGGCAGGGGATGAGTCAGCCCCAGCATTTT. Its translation: CASSRQGMSQPQHF. Full variable domain (outside the CDR3, taken from reference TRBV19 and TRBJ1-5): DGGITQSPKYLFRKEGQNVTLSCEQNLNHDAMYWYRQDPGQGLRLIYYSQIVNDFQKGDIAEGYSVSREKKESFPLTVTSAQKNPTAFYLCASSRQGMSQPQHFGDGTRLSIL.

This clone was observed a few times. The V gene is TRBV2, the J gene TRBJ1-2; D remains ambiguous. The V gene's germline CDR1 is SNHLY and CDR2 FYNNEI. The CDR3 has 13 amino acids. The V and J ends lost 3 bases and 8 bases respectively, with 13 bases between them. The CDR3 sequence is CASSEFPLGGYTF. The CDR3 coding sequence is TGTGCCAGCAGTGAGTTCCCCTTAGGAGGCTACACCTTC.

V gene TRBV12-3 or TRBV12-4 combines with J gene TRBJ1-5, with D perhaps matching TRBD1 (5 bases). The CDR3 consists of 13 residues. V was trimmed by 7 bases and J by 9 bases, leaving 16 bases between them. Written as DNA, the CDR3 is TGTGCCAGCACCGCCGGGGCGGGCGGGCCCCAGCATTTT. It specifies CASTAGAGGPQHF.

This clone was seen a handful of times. The rearrangement joins TRBV5-1 to TRBJ1-2, with D perhaps matching TRBD1 (5 bases). Trimming pared 4 bases from V and 5 bases from J, leaving 18 bases between. This CDR3 is built from 15 residues. Germline assignment: CDR1 SGHRS and CDR2 YFSETQ. CDR3 sequence reads: CASSLVRDGPYGYTF. For the CDR3, the DNA is TGCGCCAGCAGCCTCGTCCGGGACGGTCCATATGGCTACACCTTC.

The V call is TRBV20-1, the J call TRBJ2-7; D is perhaps TRBD2 (6 bases). V was pared by 3 bases and J by 6 bases, with 6 bases between. This CDR3 has 10 residues. Germline loops: CDR1 DFQATT, CDR2 SNEGSKA (reference sequence). In DNA, the CDR3 is TGCAGTGCTAGGGGAGGCGAGCAGTACTTC. Protein product: CSARGGEQYF.

A few counts support this clone. The chain couples TRBV5-6 to TRBJ2-2, with 7 bases matching TRBD1. Germline V gene sequence: CDR1 SGHDT, CDR2 YYEEEE. The CDR3 covers 15 residues. Trimming cost V 5 bases and J 6 bases; bases outside gene matches: 10. The CDR3 region has the DNA TGTGCCAGCAGTCGAGACAGGGTGTTCTCCGGGGAGCTGTTTTTT. It is translated as CASSRDRVFSGELFF.